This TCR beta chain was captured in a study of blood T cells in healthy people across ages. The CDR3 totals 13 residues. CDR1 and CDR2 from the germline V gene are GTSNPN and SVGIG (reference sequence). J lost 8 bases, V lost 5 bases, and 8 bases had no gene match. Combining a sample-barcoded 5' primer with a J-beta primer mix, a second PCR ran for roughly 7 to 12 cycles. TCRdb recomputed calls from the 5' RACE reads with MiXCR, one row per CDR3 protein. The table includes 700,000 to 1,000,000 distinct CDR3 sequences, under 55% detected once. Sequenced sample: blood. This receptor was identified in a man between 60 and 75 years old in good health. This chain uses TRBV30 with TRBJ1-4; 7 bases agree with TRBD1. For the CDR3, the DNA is TGTGCCTGGGCGGACAGGAATTGGGAAAAACTGTTTTTT. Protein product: CAWADRNWEKLFF.